This T cell receptor (beta chain) appears in the sequencing data of a study of regulatory T cells in long-lasting Graves disease. Study-wide findings and caveats: Favored gene segments in persistent disease were TRBV28, TRBJ1-2 and TRBJ2-5. Persistent patients shared more public clonotypes (2,741) than newly diagnosed patients (approximately 1,000).

As to time point: newly diagnosed GD, antithyroid drugs for less than 3 months. The authors made the TCR library using RNA they extracted from PBMCs. The EDTA tubes were filled with 7 to 9.5 milliliters of drawn peripheral blood. The length of the CDR3 is 15 residues. V lost 5 bases and J lost 1, with 14 bases in between. The germline gives CDR1 SEHNR, CDR2 FQNEAQ (reference sequence). This clonotype was picked up many times. The antigen remains undetermined. Researchers made TCR beta libraries by using iRepertoire HTBI primers and running Arm-PCR on CDR3 regions. TCRdb used MiXCR to reprocess the multiplex PCR reads, holding one entry per CDR3 protein. The sample yields hundreds of thousands of distinct CDR3 sequences, 15% to 20% seen once. The sample was also linked to a second study, of T cells in Graves' hyperthyroidism and ophthalmopathy. Turning to that study: The TCR CDR3 first-round RT-PCR relied on the HTBI primer set.

The TCR was taken from a man aged 18 to 30 with Graves disease. The chain is built from TRBV7-9 and TRBJ1-1; perhaps TRBD1 as D (5 bases). The sample was peripheral blood mononuclear cells (PBMCs), taken at new diagnosis, from a patient treated with antithyroid drugs. The chain's CDR3 is CASSLRDSENTEAFF. The CDR3 bases are TGTGCCAGCAGCCTGCGGGACTCCGAGAACACTGAAGCTTTCTTT.